Listed below are T cell receptor beta chains from one sample, sequenced in a study of patients and donors after allogeneic stem cell transplantation. A single record per CDR3 protein comes from TCRdb applying MiXCR to the RT-PCR reads. The table shows about a million distinct CDR3 sequences, with 18% occurring only once. The specimen was blood, either unsorted or a sorted T cell fraction (not recorded which). The receptors shown here come from a human donor who was either an allogeneic HSCT recipient or a stem cell or donor lymphocyte infusion donor (not recorded which). It is not recorded whose cells these are; they may come from a transplant donor. Each CDR3 is given with its conserved first and last residue. D genes are given only for firm matches. Some rows mark clone size as missing; the rest say once, few, many or name a class of expanded clone.

j_call d_call clone_size v_call cdr3_aa cdr3_nt
TRBJ2-5 TRBD1 . TRBV5-5 CASSLARGQLLAQYF TGTGCCAGCAGCTTGGCCAGGGGGCAGCTTTTGGCCCAGTACTTC
TRBJ1-6 . . TRBV20-1 CSAGGAQNNSPLHF TGCAGTGCTGGCGGAGCACAAAATAATTCACCCCTCCACTTT
TRBJ1-1 . few TRBV7-9 CASSLAGAVGTEAFF TGTGCCAGCAGCTTGGCGGGGGCGGTGGGCACTGAAGCTTTCTTT
TRBJ2-3 . many TRBV6-2/TRBV6-3 CASTLGDTQYF TGTGCCAGCACCCTTGGAGATACGCAGTATTTT
TRBJ2-7 . . TRBV18 CASSLRLMDEQYF TGTGCCAGCTCACTGCGGCTAATGGACGAGCAGTACTTC
TRBJ2-3 . few TRBV20-1 CSADREGTTATDTQYF TGCAGTGCTGATCGAGAGGGCACCACGGCGACAGATACGCAGTATTTT
TRBJ2-7 TRBD1 few TRBV5-1 CASRHPGQGVYEQYF TGCGCCAGCAGACACCCGGGACAGGGGGTATACGAGCAGTACTTC
TRBJ2-1 TRBD1 . TRBV24-1 CATQAPRGLYNEQFF TGTGCCACCCAGGCCCCGAGGGGGCTGTACAATGAGCAGTTCTTC
TRBJ1-5 TRBD1 . TRBV12-3/TRBV12-4 CASSSRQGDGQPQHF TGTGCCAGCAGCTCCAGACAGGGCGATGGCCAGCCCCAGCATTTT
TRBJ2-3 . . TRBV20-1 CSAIVDGGGEDTQYF TGCAGTGCTATTGTGGACGGAGGCGGAGAAGATACGCAGTATTTT
TRBJ2-3 TRBD1 few TRBV29-1 CSVSTGADTQYF TGCAGCGTTAGTACAGGGGCGGATACGCAGTATTTT
TRBJ1-2 . few TRBV14 CASSQDQRGYTF TGTGCCAGCAGCCAAGATCAAAGGGGCTACACCTTC
TRBJ1-1 . . TRBV12-3/TRBV12-4 CASSSGSLGTEAFF TGTGCCAGCAGTTCGGGCAGTCTCGGGACTGAAGCTTTCTTT
TRBJ2-2 TRBD1 . TRBV9 CASSVRGDRGHTGELFF TGTGCCAGCAGCGTAAGAGGGGACAGGGGGCACACCGGGGAGCTGTTTTTT
TRBJ2-1 . . TRBV12-3/TRBV12-4 CASSVRGTHNEQFF TGTGCCAGCAGCGTAAGGGGCACACACAATGAGCAGTTCTTC
TRBJ2-1 . many TRBV4-2 CASSQEDRRDNEQFF TGTGCCAGCAGCCAAGAAGACCGACGGGACAATGAGCAGTTCTTC
TRBJ1-1 . few TRBV30 CAWSKLGVNTEAFF TGTGCCTGGAGTAAGTTGGGGGTGAACACTGAAGCTTTCTTT